Listed below are T cell receptor beta chains from one sample, sequenced in a study of CD8 T cells in Susac syndrome. TCRdb re-derived calls from the immunoSEQ multiplex PCR reads in MiXCR, one entry per CDR3 protein. The table lists about 180,000 distinct CDR3 sequences, approximately 95% of them singletons. Source material: CD4+ T cells from PBMCs. These TCRs come from a human donor with Susac syndrome. Each CDR3 is given with its conserved first and last residue. A D gene is named only where the DNA matches it firmly.

TRBV3-1	TRBJ1-1	.	CASSRGNTEAFF
TRBV29-1	TRBJ2-5	TRBD2	CTITGGMETQYF
TRBV28	TRBJ2-1	.	CASSYDEQFF
TRBV30	TRBJ2-3	TRBD1	CAWSAGTGETDTQYF
TRBV11-3	TRBJ2-1	TRBD1	CASSNRGSGNEQFF
TRBV5-1	TRBJ2-5	TRBD1	CASSLVGGEETQYF
TRBV4-3	TRBJ2-5	TRBD2	CASSRAGGETQYF
TRBV5-1	TRBJ2-2	.	CASSSPGGYTGELFF
TRBV12-3/TRBV12-4	TRBJ1-3	.	CASSLRGSGNTIYF
TRBV12-3/TRBV12-4	TRBJ1-5	.	CASTYRGGQPQHF
TRBV9	TRBJ1-1	.	CASSVGVPGTEAFF
TRBV29-1	TRBJ1-5	.	CSVVDSSNQPQHF
TRBV5-4	TRBJ1-2	TRBD1	CASSWGQDNYGYTF
TRBV20-1	TRBJ1-2	.	CSARDDGGGDGYTF
TRBV7-2	TRBJ2-6	.	CASSFRARGANVLTF
TRBV3-1	TRBJ2-5	.	CASSQGIGQETQYF
TRBV5-1	TRBJ1-2	TRBD1	CASRRRSGTDQYGYTF
TRBV12-3/TRBV12-4	TRBJ2-5	TRBD2	CASSFGTRQETQYF
TRBV3-1	TRBJ2-2	TRBD2	CASSQDWTSATGELFF
TRBV30	TRBJ1-4	TRBD1	CAWSVRGGEKLFF